These 7 T cell receptor beta chains share one sample of origin, sequenced in a study of metastatic and nonmetastatic thyroid tumors. No patient had received any treatment before thyroid surgery. TCRdb used MiXCR to call clones anew from the PCR reads. The sample shows roughly 6,000 clones, 30% to 40% of them seen only once. The sequenced sample consisted of adjacent normal tissue. Source of these receptors: a male donor with papillary thyroid cancer or a benign thyroid nodule (not recorded which). Some clones in this sample may be carry-over from other donors' samples.

The V gene is TRBV6-2 or TRBV6-3, the J gene TRBJ1-3; D is undetermined. CDR3 length equals 14 residues. Germline lookup yields CDR1 MNHEY and CDR2 SVGEGT. The germline V and J ends were trimmed by 3 bases and 0 bases, with 6 bases remaining between them. For the CDR3, the DNA is TGTGCCAGCAGTTATTTCGTCTCTGGAAACACCATATATTTT. This codes for CASSYFVSGNTIYF.

This clone was seen more than once but under ten times. This sequence joins TRBV27 and TRBJ2-4; D is possibly TRBD2 (7 bases). Germline V gives CDR1 MNHEY, CDR2 SMNVEV (reference sequence). The CDR3 is 16 residues long. Trimming stripped 2 bases from V and 6 bases from J, with 17 bases between. CDR3 DNA sequence: TGTGCCAGCAGTTTAATCGCGGGGGAGGGGGGAAACATTCAGTACTTC. The encoded protein is CASSLIAGEGGNIQYF.

The chain recombines TRBV10-2 with TRBJ2-1; 9 bases are shared with TRBD2. The CDR3 has 14 amino acids. The J segment lost 4 bases and the V segment lost 7 bases, leaving 5 bases of the junction unmatched. Germline V gives CDR1 WSHSY, CDR2 SAAADI. The DNA of the CDR3 is TGCGCCAGCAAAATAGGACTAGCGTACAATGAGCAGTTCTTC. Its protein product is CASKIGLAYNEQFF.

This rearrangement joins TRBV9 to TRBJ1-2, with no clear D. Germline V gene data show CDR1 as SGDLS and CDR2 as YYNGEE. V lost 2 bases and J 8 bases, leaving 13 bases between the germline ends. The CDR3 covers 13 residues. CDR3 residues: CASSVSGGGGYTF. The CDR3 DNA reads TGTGCCAGCAGCGTCTCGGGTGGAGGGGGCTACACCTTC. The full variable domain, with the rest looked up from reference TRBV9 and TRBJ1-2, is DSGVTQTPKHLITATGQRVTLRCSPRSGDLSVYWYQQSLDQGLQFLIQYYNGEERAKGNILERFSAQQFPDLHSELNLSSLELGDSALYFCASSVSGGGGYTFGSGTRLTVV.

J is TRBJ2-1 and V is TRBV29-1, with 8 bases that match TRBD1. CDR3 size: 14 residues. V lost 7 bases, J lost 2 bases, and 7 bases stayed unmatched. Germline CDR1 and CDR2: SQVTM and ANQGSEA. CDR3 DNA: TGCAGCGCTGACCAGGGGGCTCCCTACAATGAGCAGTTCTTC. This encodes CSADQGAPYNEQFF.

By sample fraction, this clone is large. The chain links TRBV7-8 to TRBJ2-7; TRBD2 matches 9 bases. V lost 5 bases, J lost 3 bases, and 8 bases stayed unmatched. CDR3 length equals 15 residues. Per the germline V gene, CDR1 is SGHVS and CDR2 is FQNEAQ. This CDR3 is CASSDVAGDVYEQYF. The CDR3 DNA reads TGTGCCAGCAGCGACGTAGCGGGAGACGTCTACGAGCAGTACTTC.

This rearrangement joins TRBV20-1 to TRBJ2-7; 8 positions agree with TRBD2. Germline trimming cut 5 bases from V and 5 bases from J; bases unmatched to any gene: 11. There are 14 residues in the CDR3. The germline CDR1 and CDR2 sequences are DFQATT and SNEGSKA (reference sequence). The DNA of the CDR3 is TGCAGTGCTTCGAAAGCGGGAGACAAGGACGAGCAGTACTTC. This translates into CSASKAGDKDEQYF.